The source of this T cell receptor (beta chain) is a study of blood T cell repertoires in COVID-19. Repertoires were generated with immunoSEQ multiplex PCR, while TCRdb's copy carries only in-frame clones and drops some. This table holds over 110,000 clones, roughly 88% found once. This TCR was sampled from a man aged 55 to 69 with active or convalescent COVID-19. The sample consisted of peripheral blood.

CDR3 region: CASSPGLGRPEAFF. The DNA of the CDR3 is TGTGCCAGCTCACCAGGGCTAGGGAGACCAGAAGCTTTCTTT. This rearrangement joins TRBV18 to TRBJ1-1; D remains unclear. Trimming pared 2 bases from V and 8 bases from J, leaving 15 bases between. The CDR3 runs 14 residues. CDR1 and CDR2 (germline): KGHSH, LQKENI. Supplemented by reference TRBV18 and TRBJ1-1, the full variable domain reads NAGVMQNPRHLVRRRGQEARLRCSPMKGHSHVYWYRQLPEEGLKFMVYLQKENIIDESGMPKERFSAEFPKEGPSILRIQQVVRGDSAAYFCASSPGLGRPEAFFGQGTRLTVV.